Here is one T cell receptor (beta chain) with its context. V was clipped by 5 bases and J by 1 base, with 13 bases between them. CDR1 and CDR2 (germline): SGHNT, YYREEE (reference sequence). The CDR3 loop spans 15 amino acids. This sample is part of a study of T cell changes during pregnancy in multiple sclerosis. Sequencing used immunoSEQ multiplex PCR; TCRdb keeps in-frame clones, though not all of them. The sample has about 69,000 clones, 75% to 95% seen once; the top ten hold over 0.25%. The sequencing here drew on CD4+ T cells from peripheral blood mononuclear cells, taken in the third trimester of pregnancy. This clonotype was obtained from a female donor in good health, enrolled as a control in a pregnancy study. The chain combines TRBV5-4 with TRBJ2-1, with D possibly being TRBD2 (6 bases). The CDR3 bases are TGTGCCAGCAGAGGCGGGGTACCTTCCTACAATGAGCAGTTCTTC. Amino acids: CASRGGVPSYNEQFF.